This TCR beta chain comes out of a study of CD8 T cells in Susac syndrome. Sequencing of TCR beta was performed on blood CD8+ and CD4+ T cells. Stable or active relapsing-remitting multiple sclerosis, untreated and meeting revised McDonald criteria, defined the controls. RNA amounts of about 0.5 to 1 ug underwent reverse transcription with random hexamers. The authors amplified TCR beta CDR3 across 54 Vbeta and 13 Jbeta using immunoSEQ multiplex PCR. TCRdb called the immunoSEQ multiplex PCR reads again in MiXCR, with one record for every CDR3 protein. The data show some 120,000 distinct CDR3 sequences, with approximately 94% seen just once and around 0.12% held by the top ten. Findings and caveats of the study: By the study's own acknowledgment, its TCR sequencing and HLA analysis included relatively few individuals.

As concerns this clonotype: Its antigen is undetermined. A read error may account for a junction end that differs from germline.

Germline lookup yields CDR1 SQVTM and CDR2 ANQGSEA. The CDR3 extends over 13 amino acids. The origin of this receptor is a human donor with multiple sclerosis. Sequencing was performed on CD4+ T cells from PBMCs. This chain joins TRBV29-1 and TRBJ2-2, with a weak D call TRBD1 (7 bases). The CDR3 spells CGGGQSNTGELFF. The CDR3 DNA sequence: TGTGGAGGGGGACAGTCGAACACCGGGGAGCTGTTTTTT.